These 30 T cell receptor beta chains were sequenced from one sample in a study of vaccination and CD4 T cells after COVID-19. The Oncomine TCR Beta short-read assay was what sequenced the DNA obtained from cultured CD4+ T cells. TCRdb re-derived calls from the PCR reads in MiXCR, one entry per CDR3 protein. The table has about 16,000 distinct CDR3 sequences, 35% seen once. As to treatment: approximately nine-day PBMC culture with coronavirus spike peptide pools or control peptides (ViraFEST assay). Their recognized antigens are unknown. Sequenced: cultured CD4+ T cells from blood. The receptors here all came from a human donor with COVID-19.

There are a few counts of this clonotype. The chain couples TRBV10-1 to TRBJ1-4; D possibly corresponds to TRBD1 (5 bases). This CDR3 spans 15 amino acids. Germline V gene sequence: CDR1 WNHNN, CDR2 SYGVQD (reference sequence). The V end lost 8 bases, the J end lost 8 bases, and 21 bases lay between the germline ends. CDR3: CASRGWVGRQEKLFF. In DNA, the CDR3 is TGCGCCAGCCGTGGGTGGGTGGGGCGGCAGGAAAAACTGTTTTTT.

A few counts support this clonotype. This rearrangement joins TRBV4-2 to TRBJ2-2; TRBD1 agrees at 8 bases. The CDR3 is made up of 17 amino acids. With V trimmed by 4 bases and J by 1 base, 8 bases remained unmatched. CDR1 and CDR2 from the germline V gene are LGHNA and YNFKEQ. The CDR3 region has the DNA TGTGCCAGCAGCCCTGGCGGCAGGGGGCTGAACACCGGGGAGCTGTTTTTT. Protein: CASSPGGRGLNTGELFF.

The chain recombines TRBV4-3 with TRBJ2-1; D ambiguous. The ends were cut back, 0 bases at V and 6 bases at J, with 21 bases in the middle. This CDR3 has 18 amino acids. Germline-derived CDR1 and CDR2 are LGHNA and YSLEER. The CDR3 nucleotides are TGCGCCAGCAGCCAAGAACCCATGCGGCGATTCGGTGTCAATGAGCAGTTCTTC. This sequence encodes CASSQEPMRRFGVNEQFF.

V usage is TRBV19 and J usage is TRBJ1-5; perhaps TRBD1 as D (5 bases). Germline V gene sequence: CDR1 LNHDA, CDR2 SQIVND (reference sequence). The CDR3 extends over 15 amino acids. V lost 5 bases and J 3 bases, leaving 14 bases between the germline ends. Written as DNA, the CDR3 is TGTGCCAGTAGTGGACACCAAGGGAACAATCAGCCCCAGCATTTT. It yields the protein CASSGHQGNNQPQHF.

This clonotype came up a few times. The J gene is TRBJ1-1, the V gene TRBV15; a possible D gene is TRBD1 (5 bases). Germline CDR1 and CDR2: LNHNV and YYDKDF (reference sequence). Trimming left V 2 bases short and J 5 bases short, with 12 bases between. The CDR3 consists of 14 residues. The CDR3 reads CATSRSRGRTEAFF. For the CDR3, the DNA is TGTGCCACCAGCAGATCTAGGGGAAGGACTGAAGCTTTCTTT.

The J gene is TRBJ1-2, the V gene TRBV6-1; TRBD1 aligns across 7 bases. Germline trimming cut 6 bases from V and 6 bases from J; bases unmatched to any gene: 10. Germline assignment: CDR1 MNHNS and CDR2 SASEGT. This CDR3 spans 14 amino acids. The CDR3 spells CASRGTGTEDGYTF. As DNA, the CDR3 is TGTGCCAGCAGGGGGACCGGGACAGAGGATGGCTACACCTTC.

This clonotype was observed a handful of times. CDR3 in amino acids: CSAWTGANYGYTF. Written as DNA, the CDR3 is TGCAGTGCTTGGACAGGGGCTAACTATGGCTACACCTTC. The chain combines TRBV20-1 with TRBJ1-2; 9 nucleotides align to TRBD1. V gave up 5 bases and J gave up 0 bases; unmatched junction bases: 1. Germline assignment: CDR1 DFQATT and CDR2 SNEGSKA (reference sequence). The CDR3 has 13 residues.

By sample fraction, this clonotype is medium-sized. The chain employs TRBV4-3 and TRBJ2-7, with 10 nucleotides matching TRBD2. This CDR3 has 16 amino acids. V trimming: 1 base; J trimming: 1 base; junction bases outside the gene matches: 4. CDR1 is LGHNA and CDR2 is YSLEER in the germline V gene. CDR3 loop: CASSQVSSGGSYEQYF. The CDR3 nucleotides read TGCGCCAGCAGCCAAGTTTCTAGCGGGGGTTCCTACGAGCAGTACTTC.

This chain joins TRBV5-1 and TRBJ1-2, with D possibly being TRBD1 (6 bases). CDR3 size: 15 residues. The V gene's germline CDR1 is SGHRS and CDR2 YFSETQ. Trimming left V 4 bases short and J 8 bases short, with 21 bases between. CDR3 sequence: CASSQGTLRTEGYTF. The CDR3 region has the DNA TGCGCCAGCAGCCAGGGGACATTGCGCACGGAGGGCTACACCTTC.

This clonotype has just a few counts. The chain uses TRBV6-1 and TRBJ2-7; 8 nucleotides match TRBD2. Germline CDR1 MNHNS, CDR2 SASEGT. CDR3 length: 13 residues. The V and J ends lost 7 bases and 3 bases, in that order; junction bases with no gene match: 5. The CDR3 region is CASTPSGGYEQYF. The CDR3 DNA reads TGTGCCAGCACCCCCAGCGGGGGCTACGAGCAGTACTTC.

The chain joins TRBV5-4 to TRBJ2-5; 15 bases line up with TRBD2. CDR1 is SGHNT, CDR2 YYREEE, per germline (reference sequence). V shed 4 bases and J 2 bases; nucleotides not matched to a gene: 3. The CDR3 extends over 16 amino acids. The CDR3 region has the DNA TGTGCCAGCAGCAGCGGACTAGCGGGGGGGCAAGAGACCCAGTACTTC. Translated: CASSSGLAGGQETQYF.

The V gene is TRBV6-1, the J gene TRBJ1-2; D gene uncertain. The CDR3 totals 13 residues. Germline CDR1 MNHNS, CDR2 SASEGT. V lost 8 bases and J lost 4, with 14 bases in between. The CDR3 sequence is CASHPAGIYGYTF. The CDR3 nucleotides read TGTGCCAGCCATCCCGCGGGGATCTATGGCTACACCTTC.

This clonotype was seen more than once but under ten times. J is TRBJ1-6 and V is TRBV11-1, with 9 bases lining up with TRBD1. V was pared by 5 bases and J by 5 bases, with 7 bases of the junction left unmatched. Germline V gene sequence: CDR1 SGHAT, CDR2 FQDESV (reference sequence). The CDR3 is made up of 16 amino acids. CDR3 nucleotides: TGTGCCAGCAGCCACGGACAGGGGACCCATAATTCACCCCTCCACTTT. Its protein product is CASSHGQGTHNSPLHF.

This clonotype has just a few counts. This chain uses TRBV6-4 with TRBJ2-7, with TRBD2 matching over 7 bases. Unmatched junction bases numbered 5, after V lost 0 bases and J lost 3 bases. CDR1 MRHNA and CDR2 SNTAGT come from the germline V gene. This CDR3 region has 15 residues. For the CDR3, the DNA is TGTGCCAGCAGTGACTCCTGGGGGAGGGGCTACGAGCAGTACTTC. Translated, it gives CASSDSWGRGYEQYF.

The chain is built from TRBV2 and TRBJ2-3; a weak D match, TRBD2 (7 bases). V was shortened by 4 bases and J by 9 bases, with 20 bases between the two germline ends. The CDR3 has 15 residues. Looked up from germline, CDR1 is SNHLY and CDR2 is FYNNEI. DNA of the CDR3: TGTGCCAGCAGTGGGGTGGGGGGGGCTAGCCTCACGCAGTATTTT. Residues: CASSGVGGASLTQYF.

This clonotype is judged medium-sized (0.01 to 0.1%). This chain uses TRBV30 with TRBJ1-6; tentatively, D is TRBD1 (5 bases). Per the germline V gene, CDR1 is GTSNPN and CDR2 is SVGIG (reference sequence). The germline V and J ends were trimmed by 5 bases and 6 bases, with 17 bases remaining between them. The CDR3 is 15 amino acids. CDR3 sequence reads: CAWGITGTLNSPLHF. The CDR3 DNA reads TGTGCCTGGGGTATAACCGGGACTCTTAATTCACCCCTCCACTTT.

In this sample, this clonotype turned up once. The V call is TRBV28, the J call TRBJ1-1; the D is unclear. Germline V CDR1 and CDR2: MDHEN, SYDVKM. This CDR3 has 13 amino acids. V lost 1 base to trimming and J lost 2 bases, with 5 bases between them. CDR3 residues: CASSLLGNTEAFF. Written as DNA, the CDR3 is TGTGCCAGCAGTTTATTAGGCAACACTGAAGCTTTCTTT.

This chain joins TRBV12-3 or TRBV12-4 and TRBJ1-6, with D possibly matching TRBD1 (5 bases). V was cut by 1 base and J by 9 bases, with 10 bases left in between. The CDR3 has 14 amino acids. The CDR3 region is CASSLDLGGSPLHF. The CDR3 nucleotides are TGTGCCAGCAGTTTAGACCTGGGGGGTTCACCCCTCCACTTT.

The chain is built from TRBV6-2 or TRBV6-3 and TRBJ1-1; D is unclear. Germline CDR1 reads MNHEY; CDR2 reads SVGEGT. CDR3 length: 14 residues. The germline V and J ends were trimmed by 5 bases and 4 bases, with 14 bases remaining between them. The CDR3 reads CASSLGGRSTEAFF. In DNA, the CDR3 is TGTGCCAGCAGTCTTGGTGGGCGGAGCACTGAAGCTTTCTTT.

The CDR3 protein is CASMAGASEKLFF. The CDR3 DNA is TGTGCCAGCATGGCAGGGGCCTCCGAAAAACTGTTTTTT. This sequence joins TRBV6-1 and TRBJ1-4; possible D gene TRBD1, 6 bases. The germline V gene has CDR1 MNHNS and CDR2 SASEGT. The CDR3 is 13 amino acids. Trimming took 7 bases from V and 8 from J, leaving 14 bases between them.

The chain links TRBV29-1 to TRBJ2-7; 12 nucleotides line up with TRBD1. The CDR3 sequence is 13 residues long. Germline CDR1 and CDR2: SQVTM and ANQGSEA. The ends lost 6 bases at V and 6 bases at J; junction bases unmatched: 6. The CDR3 reads CSVARDRGLEQYF. DNA for the CDR3: TGCAGCGTGGCTAGGGACAGGGGGCTCGAGCAGTACTTC.

This clonotype was recorded a few times. The chain is built from TRBV7-2 and TRBJ1-1, with a possible D match to TRBD1 (6 bases). Trimming removed 5 bases at V and 0 bases at J, with 13 bases between. The germline V gene has CDR1 SGHTA and CDR2 FQGNSA. This CDR3 region has 15 residues. CDR3 coding DNA: TGTGCCAGCAGCCCGAGGACAGCCTTGAACACTGAAGCTTTCTTT. Encoded protein: CASSPRTALNTEAFF.

There are a few counts of this clonotype. This chain joins TRBV5-8 and TRBJ1-5, with a tentative D call TRBD1 (5 bases). The germline CDR1 and CDR2 sequences are SGHTS and YDEGEE. V gave up 3 bases and J gave up 3 bases, with 10 bases separating them. The CDR3 extends over 14 amino acids. As DNA, the CDR3 is TGTGCCAGCAGCTCGGGGGGAACCAATCAGCCCCAGCATTTT. Its protein is CASSSGGTNQPQHF.

In its sample, this clonotype was seen a few times. The CDR3 region is CASSTSREGRTEAFF. For the CDR3, the DNA is TGTGCCAGTAGTACGAGCCGGGAGGGAAGGACTGAAGCTTTCTTT. This chain connects TRBV19 to TRBJ1-1; no firm D call. The CDR3 is 15 residues long. Germline loops: CDR1 LNHDA, CDR2 SQIVND (reference sequence). V lost 4 bases to trimming and J lost 5 bases, with 17 bases between them.

This clonotype appeared a few times. This rearrangement joins TRBV28 to TRBJ2-7, with 7 bases matching TRBD1. CDR1 and CDR2 from the germline V gene are MDHEN and SYDVKM. CDR3 length: 13 residues. V dropped 5 bases and J dropped 9; count of bases not matched to a gene: 10. As DNA, the CDR3 is TGTGCCAGCAGTCGCACAGGGGTAGGCGGGCAGTACTTC. Translated, it gives CASSRTGVGGQYF.

The chain's CDR3 is CASSLSQGVGYTF. The DNA of the CDR3 is TGCGCCAGCAGCTTGAGTCAGGGTGTTGGCTACACCTTC. The rearrangement links TRBV5-1 to TRBJ1-2, with D perhaps matching TRBD1 (5 bases). V was clipped by 1 base and J by 7 bases, with 11 bases between them. The length of the CDR3 is 13 residues. The germline V gene encodes CDR1 SGHRS and CDR2 YFSETQ.

This clonotype was recorded a few times. The rearrangement links TRBV5-6 to TRBJ2-5, with 8 positions matching TRBD2. The germline V gene has CDR1 SGHDT and CDR2 YYEEEE. This CDR3 is built from 16 residues. Trimming took 0 bases from V and 0 from J; bases not matched to a gene: 4. The CDR3 region has the DNA TGTGCCAGCAGCTTGGTCATAGCGGGGAACCAAGAGACCCAGTACTTC. Its protein is CASSLVIAGNQETQYF.

The chain couples TRBV24-1 to TRBJ2-1; 9 bases match TRBD2. The CDR3 runs to 16 residues. V was pared by 3 bases and J by 4 bases, with 6 bases of the junction left unmatched. Germline V gene data show CDR1 as KGHDR and CDR2 as SFDVKD. CDR3 in DNA: TGTGCCACCAGTGATGCGGGAGCGGGGGGATACAATGAGCAGTTCTTC. Translated: CATSDAGAGGYNEQFF.

This sequence joins TRBV24-1 and TRBJ1-4; no clear D. CDR3 length: 15 amino acids. Germline V gene data show CDR1 as KGHDR and CDR2 as SFDVKD. The V end lost 4 bases, the J end lost 4 bases, and 12 bases lay between the germline ends. The CDR3 bases are TGTGCCACCAGTGAGAGGACGGCCCTTAATGAAAAACTGTTTTTT. Its protein product is CATSERTALNEKLFF.

This clonotype was seen a handful of times. The chain employs TRBV6-1 and TRBJ2-5; 13 nucleotides line up with TRBD2. The ends lost 7 bases at V and 4 bases at J; junction bases unmatched: 6. The germline CDR1 and CDR2 sequences are MNHNS and SASEGT. The CDR3 is made up of 15 amino acids. CDR3 nucleotides: TGTGCCAGCACGATGACTAGCGGGGGGATAGAGACCCAGTACTTC. Translating gives CASTMTSGGIETQYF.